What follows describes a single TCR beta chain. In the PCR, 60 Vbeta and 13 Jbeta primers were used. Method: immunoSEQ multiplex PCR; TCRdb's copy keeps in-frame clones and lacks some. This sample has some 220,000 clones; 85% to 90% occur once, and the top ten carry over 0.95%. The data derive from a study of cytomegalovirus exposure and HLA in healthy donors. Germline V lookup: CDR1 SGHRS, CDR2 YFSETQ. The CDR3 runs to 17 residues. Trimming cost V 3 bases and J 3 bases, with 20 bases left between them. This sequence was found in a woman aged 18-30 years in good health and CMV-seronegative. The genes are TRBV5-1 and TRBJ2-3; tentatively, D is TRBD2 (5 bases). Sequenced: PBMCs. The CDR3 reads CASSYLVRDRGTDTQYF. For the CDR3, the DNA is TGCGCCAGCAGCTATCTGGTGAGGGATCGCGGAACAGATACGCAGTATTTT.